The next 20 T cell receptor beta chains were all read from a single sample in a study of blood T cell repertoires in COVID-19. The protocol was immunoSEQ multiplex PCR, while the TCRdb copy is restricted to in-frame clones and leaves out a portion. In the table there are around 210,000 clones, about 89% of which are singletons. Sequencing was performed on PBMCs or T cells enriched from blood (not recorded which). The receptors originated from a woman aged 18-29 years who had recovered from COVID-19.

This clone appeared a few times. The chain employs TRBV24-1 and TRBJ2-7; D is ambiguous. V was shortened by 3 bases and J by 3 bases, with 8 bases between the two germline ends. CDR3 size: 13 residues. Germline loops: CDR1 KGHDR, CDR2 SFDVKD. In DNA form, the CDR3 reads TGTGCCACCAGTGATGGCGGAGACTACGAGCAGTACTTC. Amino acid sequence: CATSDGGDYEQYF.

V is TRBV6-4 and J is TRBJ2-6; tentatively, D is TRBD1 (6 bases). V was cut by 3 bases and J by 3 bases, with 6 bases left in between. CDR3 size: 14 residues. Germline V gene lookup returns CDR1 MRHNA and CDR2 SNTAGT. CDR3 protein: CASSEGGGANVLTF. DNA for the CDR3: TGTGCCAGCAGTGAAGGGGGTGGGGCCAACGTCCTGACTTTC.

The rearrangement joins TRBV4-2 to TRBJ1-2; no firm D call. CDR1 LGHNA and CDR2 YNFKEQ come from the germline V gene. The CDR3 loop spans 14 amino acids. V was trimmed by 1 base and J by 13 bases, leaving 19 bases between them. The CDR3 is CASSQVVYGEPGTF. The CDR3 region has the DNA TGTGCCAGCAGCCAAGTAGTTTACGGGGAACCGGGCACCTTC.

V and J are TRBV5-1 and TRBJ2-6; D may be TRBD2 (5 bases). CDR3 length equals 16 residues. Germline assignment: CDR1 SGHRS and CDR2 YFSETQ. V lost 0 bases to trimming and J lost 4 bases, with 11 bases between them. CDR3 amino acids: CASSLEQSGGANVLTF. CDR3 sequence (DNA): TGCGCCAGCAGCTTGGAGCAATCGGGAGGGGCCAACGTCCTGACTTTC.

This clone was recorded a few times. This chain connects TRBV5-4 to TRBJ2-3; TRBD2 aligns across 7 bases. This CDR3 is built from 15 residues. CDR1 is SGHNT and CDR2 is YYREEE in the germline V gene (reference sequence). V was clipped by 0 bases and J by 0 bases; unmatched bases: 1. The CDR3 loop reads CASSLGSGSTDTQYF. CDR3 nucleotides: TGTGCCAGCAGCTTGGGTAGCGGGAGCACAGATACGCAGTATTTT.

This rearrangement joins TRBV11-1 to TRBJ2-1, with D possibly being TRBD2 (6 bases). Deletions cut 6 bases from V and 7 bases from J, with 13 bases between. Germline lookup yields CDR1 SGHAT and CDR2 FQDESV (reference sequence). This CDR3 region has 13 residues. DNA for the CDR3: TGTGCCAGCAGTGCCTGGGAGGAGAATGAGCAGTTCTTC. As protein: CASSAWEENEQFF.

The J gene is TRBJ1-2, the V gene TRBV28, with D perhaps matching TRBD1 (5 bases). V lost 5 bases and J lost 0, with 10 bases in between. Germline V lookup: CDR1 MDHEN, CDR2 SYDVKM. This CDR3 comprises 14 residues. CDR3 coding DNA: TGTGCCAGCAGTCTACGACAGACTAACTATGGCTACACCTTC. Amino acids: CASSLRQTNYGYTF.

This sequence joins TRBV5-4 and TRBJ1-1; TRBD1 matches at 9 bases. The CDR3 runs 17 residues. J lost 0 bases, V lost 3 bases, and 9 bases had no gene match. CDR1 and CDR2 from the germline V gene are SGHNT and YYREEE (reference sequence). Here the CDR3 reads CASSSGQGRGMNTEAFF. In DNA, the CDR3 is TGTGCCAGCAGCTCGGGACAGGGACGGGGGATGAACACTGAAGCTTTCTTT. Full variable domain (rest looked up from reference TRBV5-4 and TRBJ1-1): ETGVTQSPTHLIKTRGQQVTLRCSSQSGHNTVSWYQQALGQGPQFIFQYYREEENGRGNFPPRFSGLQFPNYSSELNVNALELDDSALYLCASSSGQGRGMNTEAFFGQGTRLTVV.

The gene calls are TRBV19 and TRBJ2-5; 10 bases match TRBD1. This CDR3 is built from 15 residues. The germline V gene encodes CDR1 LNHDA and CDR2 SQIVND (reference sequence). Trimming took 4 bases from V and 3 from J; bases not matched to a gene: 5. As DNA, the CDR3 is TGTGCCAGTAGTAGTTTCGGACAGGGGGAAGAGACCCAGTACTTC. Its translation is CASSSFGQGEETQYF.

The genes are TRBV7-9 and TRBJ1-5; D uncertain. The germline V gene encodes CDR1 SEHNR and CDR2 FQNEAQ (reference sequence). CDR3 size: 14 residues. V was pared by 4 bases and J by 0 bases, with 7 bases between. The CDR3 region is CASSSRDSNQPQHF. DNA for the CDR3: TGTGCCAGCAGCTCCCGAGATAGCAATCAGCCCCAGCATTTT.

Here the CDR3 reads CATGQAFYEQYF. CDR3 DNA: TGCGCCACCGGACAGGCCTTCTACGAGCAGTACTTC. V gene TRBV4-1 combines with J gene TRBJ2-7, with TRBD1 matching 7 bases. This CDR3 is built from 12 residues. From germline, CDR1 is MGHRA and CDR2 YSYEKL. V was clipped by 10 bases and J by 3 bases; unmatched bases: 6.

This sequence joins TRBV24-1 and TRBJ1-1; TRBD1 agrees at 10 bases. V shed 3 bases, J shed 10 bases, and the junction held 10 bases outside the gene matches. Germline V gives CDR1 KGHDR, CDR2 SFDVKD. CDR3 length equals 15 residues. The chain's CDR3 is CATSDPGQGRVGAFF. The CDR3 coding sequence is TGTGCCACCAGTGATCCGGGACAGGGGAGGGTTGGAGCTTTCTTT.

This clone was found once. This sequence joins TRBV2 and TRBJ2-7, with TRBD1 matching 8 bases. V was clipped by 8 bases and J by 5 bases; unmatched bases: 5. The CDR3 runs 12 residues. CDR1 SNHLY and CDR2 FYNNEI come from the germline V gene. The CDR3 sequence is CASDGQGHEQYF. CDR3 sequence (DNA): TGTGCCAGCGACGGACAGGGCCACGAGCAGTACTTC.

This clone was counted only a few times. This chain uses TRBV11-2 with TRBJ1-1, with TRBD1 matching over 8 bases. This CDR3 comprises 15 residues. Germline V lookup: CDR1 SGHAT, CDR2 FQNNGV. Trimming at V came to 5 bases and at J to 1 base, leaving 6 bases not matched to a gene. CDR3 sequence (DNA): TGTGCCAGCAGCCCAAGGACAGGGACGAACACTGAAGCTTTCTTT. Its protein product is CASSPRTGTNTEAFF.

This chain connects TRBV5-1 to TRBJ1-2; 8 bases fit TRBD1. The CDR3 extends over 17 amino acids. Germline values: CDR1 SGHRS, CDR2 YFSETQ. V was pared by 3 bases and J by 6 bases, with 16 bases of the junction left unmatched. The CDR3 bases are TGCGCCAGCAGCTCCGCGGGCAGGGGGCAATCCAGCGATGGCTACACCTTC. This translates into CASSSAGRGQSSDGYTF.

This clone was detected only a few times. This chain joins TRBV5-6 and TRBJ1-6; 9 nucleotides align to TRBD1. J gave up 3 bases and V 4 bases, and 8 bases lay outside the gene matches. Germline lookup yields CDR1 SGHDT and CDR2 YYEEEE. The CDR3 length is 17 residues. The CDR3 is CASSARGQGVYNSPLHF. The CDR3, as DNA: TGTGCCAGCAGCGCACGGGGACAGGGAGTCTATAATTCACCCCTCCACTTT.

CDR3 sequence reads: CASSVGTDSPLHF. The CDR3 DNA is TGTGCCAGCAGCGTCGGGACAGACTCACCCCTCCACTTT. V gene TRBV27 combines with J gene TRBJ1-6; TRBD1 agrees at 7 bases. The CDR3 totals 13 residues. Germline values: CDR1 MNHEY, CDR2 SMNVEV (reference sequence). V shed 6 bases, J shed 10 bases, and the junction held 6 bases outside the gene matches.

The chain combines TRBV27 with TRBJ2-7; 9 nucleotides agree with TRBD1. The J segment lost 3 bases and the V segment lost 0 bases, leaving 6 bases of the junction unmatched. This CDR3 comprises 16 residues. Germline V gives CDR1 MNHEY, CDR2 SMNVEV (reference sequence). CDR3 amino acids: CASSLSGGTGFYEQYF. CDR3 nucleotide sequence: TGTGCCAGCAGTTTATCAGGTGGGACAGGGTTCTACGAGCAGTACTTC.

The chain is built from TRBV7-2 and TRBJ1-4, with 8 bases fitting TRBD1. Trimming cost V 5 bases and J 3 bases; bases outside gene matches: 5. This CDR3 has 15 residues. The germline gives CDR1 SGHTA, CDR2 FQGNSA. The CDR3 nucleotides are TGTGCCAGCAGCCATCCGACAGGGGCTAATGAAAAACTGTTTTTT. Protein product: CASSHPTGANEKLFF.

The chain has TRBV6-1 and TRBJ1-5; perhaps TRBD1 as D (6 bases). Germline V gene lookup returns CDR1 MNHNS and CDR2 SASEGT. Trimming took 0 bases from V and 4 from J, leaving 13 bases between them. The length of the CDR3 is 16 residues. The CDR3 DNA sequence: TGTGCCAGCAGTGAAGCACGGGGACATACGAATCAGCCCCAGCATTTT. Translation: CASSEARGHTNQPQHF.